This record covers a single T cell receptor (beta chain). This record comes from a study of blood T cell repertoires in COVID-19. In the study overall: The United States, Italy and Spain were the sources of the acute and convalescent COVID-19 samples. From T cells, B-cell-depleted T cells, or PBMCs came the material, which was cDNA or gDNA.

The V and J ends lost 1 base and 7 bases respectively, with 10 bases between them. Germline CDR1 is SEHNR and CDR2 is FQNEAQ (reference sequence). This CDR3 comprises 14 residues. Authors' methods: Researchers report that nucleated cell counts were estimated from reference gene primer amplification. Produced via immunoSEQ multiplex PCR; TCRdb's table is partial and in-frame only. The V and J calls and clone size were taken over from that table, and D and trimming were inferred from the DNA. The sample records approximately 80,000 clones, roughly 86% being singletons. This sequence joins TRBV7-9 and TRBJ1-4, with a tentative D call TRBD1 (5 bases). The TCR comes from a man in his fifties with active COVID-19. Sample: peripheral blood. CDR3 sequence reads: CASSLVGVVEKLFF. DNA of the CDR3: TGTGCCAGCAGCTTAGTAGGGGTGGTTGAAAAACTGTTTTTT. The full variable domain, rest sourced from reference TRBV7-9 and TRBJ1-4, is DTGVSQNPRHKITKRGQNVTFRCDPISEHNRLYWYRQTLGQGPEFLTYFQNEAQLEKSRLLSDRFSAERPKGSFSTLEIQRTEQGDSAMYLCASSLVGVVEKLFFGSGTQLSVL.